This entry lists 29 T cell receptor beta chains sequenced from one sample in a study of PD-1 blockade in mismatch repair-deficient tumors. The data were produced by immunoSEQ multiplex PCR, yet TCRdb's version contains in-frame clones alone and is incomplete. This sample carries under 95,000 clones, 65% to 85% of them seen once, and the ten largest clones take over 4.5%. The source was peripheral blood, collected 44 weeks after starting pembrolizumab. The receptors shown here come from an adult with mismatch repair-deficient cancer.

The chain joins TRBV19 to TRBJ2-3; possibly TRBD2 for D (6 bases). Germline V gives CDR1 LNHDA, CDR2 SQIVND (reference sequence). V was shortened by 8 bases and J by 6 bases, with 21 bases between the two germline ends. This CDR3 spans 15 amino acids. CDR3 in amino acids: CASRSGYTGPDTQYF. CDR3 nucleotide sequence: TGTGCCAGTCGAAGCGGGTACACCGGGCCGGATACGCAGTATTTT.

V is TRBV6-6 and J is TRBJ1-5; 10 bases agree with TRBD1. CDR3 length: 16 residues. J was trimmed by 3 bases and V by 4 bases; bases with no gene match: 6. Germline V gene lookup returns CDR1 MNHNY and CDR2 SVGAGI (reference sequence). CDR3 in amino acids: CASSFDRGPINQPQHF. The DNA of the CDR3 is TGTGCCAGCAGTTTTGACAGGGGGCCTATCAATCAGCCCCAGCATTTT.

The V and J genes are TRBV6-6 and TRBJ2-1, with a tentative D call TRBD1 (5 bases). CDR3 length: 14 amino acids. Trimming left V 0 bases short and J 5 bases short, with 8 bases between. Per the germline V gene, CDR1 is MNHNY and CDR2 is SVGAGI (reference sequence). The CDR3 protein is CASSYSTANNEQFF. The DNA of the CDR3 is TGTGCCAGCAGTTACTCGACAGCCAACAATGAGCAGTTCTTC.

The chain joins TRBV27 to TRBJ1-3, with D possibly matching TRBD1 (5 bases). V gave up 11 bases and J gave up 0 bases, with 14 bases separating them. Per the germline V gene, CDR1 is MNHEY and CDR2 is SMNVEV (reference sequence). This CDR3 has 14 residues. Here the CDR3 reads CASGHLDSGNTIYF. The CDR3 DNA reads TGTGCCTCGGGGCACTTAGACTCTGGAAACACCATATATTTT.

The chain recombines TRBV7-9 with TRBJ1-2; the match to TRBD1 covers 7 bases. Unmatched junction bases numbered 8, after V lost 5 bases and J lost 8 bases. This CDR3 has 13 amino acids. Germline CDR1 and CDR2: SEHNR and FQNEAQ (reference sequence). The CDR3 sequence: CASSPNRGRGYTF. In nucleotides, the CDR3 is TGTGCCAGCAGCCCTAACAGGGGCCGGGGCTACACCTTC.

The CDR3 sequence is CASSEQGSFGYTF. The CDR3 nucleotides are TGTGCCAGCAGTGAACAGGGATCATTTGGCTACACCTTC. This rearrangement joins TRBV6-1 to TRBJ1-2, with TRBD1 as a possible D gene (5 bases). The germline gives CDR1 MNHNS, CDR2 SASEGT. The ends were cut back, 2 bases at V and 7 bases at J, with 11 bases in the middle. CDR3 length equals 13 residues.

The V and J genes are TRBV19 and TRBJ2-6; tentatively, D is TRBD1 (7 bases). The CDR3 runs to 16 residues. The V end was cut by 6 bases, the J end by 2 bases, with 14 bases between. CDR1 is LNHDA, CDR2 SQIVND, per germline (reference sequence). In DNA form, the CDR3 reads TGTGCCAGTAGGCAGGGGGGTGGAACTGGGGCCAACGTCCTGACTTTC. Amino acids: CASRQGGGTGANVLTF.

This rearrangement joins TRBV7-6 to TRBJ2-2; TRBD2 matches at 10 bases. From germline, CDR1 is SGHVS and CDR2 FNYEAQ. CDR3 length equals 13 residues. J lost 6 bases, V lost 6 bases, and 1 base had no gene match. The CDR3 here is CASSLAGAGELFF. The CDR3, as DNA: TGTGCCAGCAGTCTAGCGGGAGCCGGGGAGCTGTTTTTT. Full variable domain (outside the CDR3, taken from reference TRBV7-6 and TRBJ2-2): GAGVSQSPRYKVTKRGQDVALRCDPISGHVSLYWYRQALGQGPEFLTYFNYEAQQDKSGLPNDRFSAERPEGSISTLTIQRTEQRDSAMYRCASSLAGAGELFFGEGSRLTVL.

The chain couples TRBV6-6 to TRBJ2-7, with 9 bases fitting TRBD2. Trimming took 5 bases from V and 3 from J; bases not matched to a gene: 8. CDR3 length equals 15 residues. CDR1 is MNHNY, CDR2 SVGAGI, per germline (reference sequence). This CDR3 is CASSPGWTSVYEQYF. CDR3 nucleotides: TGTGCCAGCAGTCCCGGATGGACTAGCGTCTACGAGCAGTACTTC.

In this sample, this clone turned up a few times. The chain couples TRBV29-1 to TRBJ1-1, with D possibly TRBD1 on 5 matching bases. Trimming removed 5 bases at V and 2 bases at J, with 9 bases between. Germline loops: CDR1 SQVTM, CDR2 ANQGSEA. CDR3 size: 12 residues. The CDR3 DNA reads TGCAGCGTTATCAGGGACAACACTGAAGCTTTCTTT. Translation gives CSVIRDNTEAFF.

V usage is TRBV19 and J usage is TRBJ1-3; D remains unclear. V was clipped by 7 bases and J by 1 base, with 11 bases between them. This CDR3 contains 14 residues. Germline loops: CDR1 LNHDA, CDR2 SQIVND (reference sequence). The DNA for the CDR3 is TGTGCCAGTAAATGGCGAGGTTCTGGAAACACCATATATTTT. It codes for CASKWRGSGNTIYF.

This clone appeared a single time. The genes are TRBV11-1 and TRBJ2-7, with 10 bases aligning to TRBD2. CDR1 SGHAT and CDR2 FQDESV come from the germline V gene (reference sequence). There are 15 residues in the CDR3. J lost 2 bases, V lost 5 bases, and 6 bases had no gene match. The CDR3 sequence: CASSPGLALTYEQYF. The CDR3 bases are TGTGCCAGCAGCCCGGGACTAGCGTTGACCTACGAGCAGTACTTC.

The chain recombines TRBV9 with TRBJ1-1; 7 positions agree with TRBD1. Germline trimming cut 0 bases from V and 4 bases from J; bases unmatched to any gene: 6. Germline lookup yields CDR1 SGDLS and CDR2 YYNGEE. CDR3 length: 15 residues. For the CDR3, the DNA is TGTGCCAGCAGCGTAGGACAGGGCCTAAGCACTGAAGCTTTCTTT. Protein: CASSVGQGLSTEAFF.

The sample holds a few counts of this clone. The chain joins TRBV23-1 to TRBJ1-2, with TRBD1 identical over 8 bases. TRBV23-1 is given ORF status, its function remaining uncertain. J gave up 4 bases and V 2 bases, and 9 bases lay outside the gene matches. CDR3 size: 16 residues. The CDR3 region has the DNA TGCGCCAGCAGTCAACCGACCGGACAGGGCATCTATGGCTACACCTTC. It encodes CASSQPTGQGIYGYTF.

The CDR3 nucleotides read TGTGCCAGCAGTTACGGGCTCAGCCAAGAGACCCAGTACTTC. Translation gives CASSYGLSQETQYF. This sequence joins TRBV6-5 and TRBJ2-5; D ambiguous. Trimming shortened V by 2 bases and J by 1 base, and 8 bases separated the two germline ends. Germline V gene data show CDR1 as MNHEY and CDR2 as SVGAGI. The CDR3 has 14 amino acids.

The rearrangement joins TRBV5-4 to TRBJ2-3, with D hard to call. The CDR3 is 13 amino acids. The V gene lost 4 bases and the J gene lost 4 bases, with 10 bases spanning the gap. The V gene's germline CDR1 is SGHNT and CDR2 YYREEE (reference sequence). The CDR3 protein is CASSPQSADTQYF. CDR3 DNA sequence: TGTGCCAGCAGCCCCCAGAGTGCAGATACGCAGTATTTT.

The chain carries TRBV10-3 and TRBJ2-6, with TRBD1 as a possible D gene (6 bases). Looked up from germline, CDR1 is ENHRY and CDR2 is SYGVKD. Trimming stripped 6 bases from V and 0 bases from J, with 9 bases between. The CDR3 sequence is 15 residues long. CDR3 sequence reads: CAIRSGASGANVLTF. The CDR3 bases are TGTGCCATCAGGTCAGGGGCCTCTGGGGCCAACGTCCTGACTTTC.

The rearrangement links TRBV14 to TRBJ2-1; D might be TRBD2 (6 bases). The germline V and J ends were trimmed by 1 base and 8 bases, with 24 bases remaining between them. This CDR3 region has 18 residues. CDR1 is SGHDN, CDR2 FVKESK, per germline. The chain's CDR3 is CASSQGPSRLKRRDEQFF. The CDR3 DNA sequence: TGTGCCAGCAGCCAAGGCCCCTCGAGGCTGAAGAGGAGGGATGAGCAGTTCTTC.

Only one count was recorded for this clone. The gene calls are TRBV10-1 and TRBJ1-1, with a tentative D call TRBD1 (6 bases). Germline V gene data show CDR1 as WNHNN and CDR2 as SYGVQD (reference sequence). Trimming removed 8 bases at V and 8 bases at J, with 18 bases between. This CDR3 is 13 amino acids long. The CDR3 DNA reads as TGCGCCAGCTACATTCTGAGGGGGGTCGAAGCTTTCTTT. It is translated as CASYILRGVEAFF.

The V call is TRBV7-3, the J call TRBJ2-1; D might be TRBD1 (6 bases). The CDR3 spans 13 residues. V lost 2 bases and J lost 8, with 10 bases in between. Germline V gives CDR1 SGHTA, CDR2 FQGTGA. The CDR3 loop reads CASSLYRVDEQFF. DNA for the CDR3: TGTGCCAGCAGCTTATACAGGGTGGATGAGCAGTTCTTC.

The chain couples TRBV21-1 to TRBJ2-7. TRBV21-1 is given as a pseudogene. The CDR3 covers 16 residues. The CDR3 DNA reads as TGTGCCAGCAGCAAAGTTGACGGCCACCTCTCCTACGAGCAGTACTTC. Translated: CASSKVDGHLSYEQYF.

The genes are TRBV6-1 and TRBJ2-2; D is uncertain. The germline CDR1 and CDR2 sequences are MNHNS and SASEGT. V lost 3 bases and J lost 7, with 9 bases in between. The CDR3 consists of 13 residues. The CDR3 is CASSDNQSGELFF. The CDR3 DNA reads as TGTGCCAGCAGTGATAACCAGAGCGGGGAGCTGTTTTTT.

This rearrangement joins TRBV14 to TRBJ2-3; no definite D call. Trimming cost V 0 bases and J 2 bases, with 9 bases left between them. The CDR3 totals 15 residues. Germline V gene sequence: CDR1 SGHDN, CDR2 FVKESK. CDR3 nucleotide sequence: TGTGCCAGCAGCCAAGACCAGGTCGCCACAGATACGCAGTATTTT. This codes for CASSQDQVATDTQYF.

This chain joins TRBV5-6 and TRBJ1-2, with D perhaps TRBD1 (6 bases). With 2 bases removed from V and 8 bases from J, the gap between germline ends came to 16 bases. This CDR3 has 14 amino acids. Germline V CDR1 and CDR2: SGHDT, YYEEEE. The CDR3 DNA reads TGTGCCAGCAGCTTTTATAACAGGGTGGACGGCTACACCTTC. This sequence encodes CASSFYNRVDGYTF.

This rearrangement joins TRBV5-1 to TRBJ2-7; 13 nucleotides agree with TRBD2. CDR3 length: 16 amino acids. Germline trimming cut 2 bases from V and 6 bases from J; bases unmatched to any gene: 8. The germline gives CDR1 SGHRS, CDR2 YFSETQ. CDR3 DNA: TGCGCCAGCAGCTTTGAGTCCGGGACTAGCGGGATCGAGCAGTACTTC. Translating gives CASSFESGTSGIEQYF.

The chain joins TRBV11-2 to TRBJ2-7, with a weak D call TRBD1 (6 bases). V was cut by 3 bases and J by 3 bases, with 15 bases left in between. There are 15 residues in the CDR3. CDR1 is SGHAT and CDR2 is FQNNGV in the germline V gene. Written as DNA, the CDR3 is TGTGCCAGCAGCTTGGCCTCCGAAGGGGGCTACGAGCAGTACTTC. It translates to CASSLASEGGYEQYF.

The genes are TRBV2 and TRBJ1-4; D is unclear. The CDR3 loop spans 17 amino acids. Germline CDR1 is SNHLY and CDR2 is FYNNEI. Deletions cut 3 bases from V and 0 bases from J, with 14 bases between. CDR3 loop: CASSDPLAVTTNEKLFF. CDR3 in DNA: TGTGCCAGCAGTGATCCTTTGGCAGTCACAACTAATGAAAAACTGTTTTTT.

The table lists this clone with a count of one. J is TRBJ2-7 and V is TRBV18, with 10 bases fitting TRBD2. This CDR3 is built from 13 residues. V was clipped by 4 bases and J by 4 bases; unmatched bases: 1. Germline V gives CDR1 KGHSH, CDR2 LQKENI. The CDR3 here is CASSRTSGYEQYF. DNA of the CDR3: TGTGCCAGCTCACGGACTAGCGGATACGAGCAGTACTTC.

The V gene is TRBV2, the J gene TRBJ1-5, with 11 positions matching TRBD1. After removal of 6 bases from V and 4 bases from J, the junction contained 5 bases not matched to a gene. Looked up from germline, CDR1 is SNHLY and CDR2 is FYNNEI. The CDR3 is made up of 15 amino acids. Here the CDR3 DNA reads TGTGCCAGCAGCCGGGGGACAGGGGGGAATCAGCCCCAGCATTTT. Amino acid sequence: CASSRGTGGNQPQHF.